Listed below are T cell receptor beta chains from one sample, sequenced in a study of T cells in Graves' hyperthyroidism and ophthalmopathy. TCRdb passed the multiplex PCR reads through MiXCR, listing each CDR3 protein once. This repertoire shows around 440,000 distinct CDR3 sequences, 15% to 18% found once; its top ten account for roughly 14%. Input material: blood. The origin of the receptors is a woman aged 18-30 years with Graves' hyperthyroidism. Both conserved end residues are trimmed from each CDR3.

v_gene: TRBV12-3/TRBV12-4; j_gene: TRBJ2-1; CDR3aa: ASRSAGAFYNEQF
v_gene: TRBV20-1; j_gene: TRBJ1-2; CDR3aa: SARFQTAPLGYGYT
v_gene: TRBV6-2/TRBV6-3; j_gene: TRBJ2-1; CDR3aa: ASSYSHNEQF
v_gene: TRBV5-6; j_gene: TRBJ2-3; CDR3aa: ASSPRLTQDTQY
v_gene: TRBV4-1; j_gene: TRBJ1-1; CDR3aa: ASSHGDRANTEAF
v_gene: TRBV14; j_gene: TRBJ1-1; CDR3aa: ASGQGASAEAF
v_gene: TRBV6-2/TRBV6-3; j_gene: TRBJ2-7; CDR3aa: ASLYRLAGYYEQY
v_gene: TRBV28; j_gene: TRBJ1-1; CDR3aa: ASSSDRGRLPGAF
v_gene: TRBV2; j_gene: TRBJ2-7; CDR3aa: ASSAPGHEQY
v_gene: TRBV3-1; j_gene: TRBJ1-2; CDR3aa: ASSQGLQGENYGYT
v_gene: TRBV5-6; j_gene: TRBJ2-3; CDR3aa: ASSFYQDTQY